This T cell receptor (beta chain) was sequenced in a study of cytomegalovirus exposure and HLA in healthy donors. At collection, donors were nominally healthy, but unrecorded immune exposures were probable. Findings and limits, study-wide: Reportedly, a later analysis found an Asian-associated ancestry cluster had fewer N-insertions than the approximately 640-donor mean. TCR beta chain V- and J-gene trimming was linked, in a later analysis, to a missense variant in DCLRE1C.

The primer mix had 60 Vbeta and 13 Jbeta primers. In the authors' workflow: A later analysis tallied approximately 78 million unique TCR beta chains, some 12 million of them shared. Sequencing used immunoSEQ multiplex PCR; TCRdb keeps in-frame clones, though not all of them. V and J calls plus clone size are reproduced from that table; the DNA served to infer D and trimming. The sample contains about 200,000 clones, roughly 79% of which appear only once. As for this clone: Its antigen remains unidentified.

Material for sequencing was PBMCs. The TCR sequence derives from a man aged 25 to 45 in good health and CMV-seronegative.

The CDR3, as DNA: TGTGCCAGCACCTCGACAGGGGTCGAAAATGGCTACACCTTC. Its translation is CASTSTGVENGYTF. The chain has TRBV2 and TRBJ1-2; TRBD1 agrees at 8 bases. Germline values: CDR1 SNHLY, CDR2 FYNNEI. This CDR3 contains 14 residues. V lost 7 bases and J lost 6; bases outside the gene matches: 10.